This T cell receptor beta chain was recovered during a study of esophageal squamous cell carcinoma under preoperative chemotherapy. Across the study: Samples included peripheral blood T cells as well as tumor-infiltrating lymphocytes. Study-level findings and limits: Post-treatment tumor-infiltrating lymphocytes appeared partly derived from peripheral T cells migrating into the tumor.

Sample time point: before preoperative PTX-NDP chemotherapy. Paclitaxel-nedaplatin chemotherapy was given to patients ahead of their surgery. TCRdb redid the calling of the PCR reads with MiXCR, one entry per CDR3 protein. This table has over 13,000 distinct CDR3 sequences, 60% appearing once. Germline CDR1 MNHNS, CDR2 SASEGT. The CDR3 covers 15 residues. In regard to this clonotype: Its antigen is unknown.

Collection took place from a patient given preoperative chemotherapy. The sequence came from a human donor with esophageal squamous cell carcinoma. The donor label of this sample is uncertain. The chain uses TRBV6-1 and TRBJ2-3; D might be TRBD2 (7 bases). TRBJ2-5 explains the end of the DNA better; the J call may be wrong. In nucleotides, the CDR3 is TGTGCCAGGGCTGTCGGGGGGCGGGACAAAAAGACCCAGTACTTC. It is translated as CARAVGGRDKKTQYF.